Following are 2 T cell receptor beta chains from one sample sequenced in a study of regulatory and conventional T cells in RAG deficiency. Here immunoSEQ multiplex PCR was the method, and the copy in TCRdb shows in-frame clones only, minus some. The sample includes about 46,000 clones, over 80% of them seen just once. Conventional CD4+ T cells were sorted from blood as CD25-low CD127-high cells. These sequences were also reported in another study, on regulatory T cells. In that study: Amplification used 52 TRBV primers and 13 TRBJ primers.

Specimen: CD4+ effector T cells sorted from blood. These receptors were obtained from a human donor in good health.

This clone has more than one count but fewer than ten. The chain joins TRBV7-9 to TRBJ2-7, with 8 positions matching TRBD2. J lost 0 bases, V lost 3 bases, and 4 bases had no gene match. The CDR3 spans 15 residues. From germline, CDR1 is SEHNR and CDR2 FQNEAQ (reference sequence). CDR3 nucleotide sequence: TGTGCCAGCAGCTTTAAAGCGGGAGACTCCTACGAGCAGTACTTC. Its protein product is CASSFKAGDSYEQYF.

As for this clone: One end of the junction does not line up with germline, which may come from a read error. The J gene is TRBJ1-2, the V gene TRBV18, with D perhaps matching TRBD1 (6 bases). CDR1 and CDR2 (germline): KGHSH, LQKENI. The CDR3 runs 15 residues. The CDR3: CASSPGGNQNYGHTF. In DNA form, the CDR3 reads TGTGCCAGCTCACCGGGGGGCAATCAGAACTATGGCCACACCTTC.